This T cell receptor beta chain was documented in a study of blood T cell repertoires in COVID-19. The overall study: In each case, the material was cDNA or gDNA derived from T cells, B-cell-depleted T cells, or PBMCs.

Repertoires were generated with immunoSEQ multiplex PCR, while TCRdb's copy carries only in-frame clones and drops some. Of about 160,000 clones listed, roughly nine tenths were seen once; the top ten hold roughly 7.3%. Germline assignment: CDR1 LGHNA and CDR2 YSLEER. V lost 0 bases, J lost 5 bases, and 11 bases lay in between. The CDR3 is 14 amino acids. This TCR came from a woman aged 45-65 years who had recovered from COVID-19. V usage is TRBV4-3 and J usage is TRBJ2-7, with a tentative D call TRBD2 (5 bases). Sequencing input: PBMCs or T cells enriched from blood (not recorded which). CDR3 coding DNA: TGCGCCAGCAGCCAAGACTGGGGAGAAAACGAGCAGTACTTC. Its translation is CASSQDWGENEQYF.